What follows is one T cell receptor beta chain and its context. The sample belongs to a study of CD8 T cells in Susac syndrome. With random hexamers, reverse transcription was performed on 0.5 to 1 ug of RNA. Across 54 Vbeta and 13 Jbeta, immunoSEQ multiplex PCR amplified TCR beta CDR3. TCRdb re-called the immunoSEQ multiplex PCR reads with MiXCR, one entry per CDR3 protein. This table holds more than 150,000 distinct CDR3 sequences, around 96% found once. The sequencing input was CD4+ T cells from PBMCs. The receptor was derived from a human donor with Susac syndrome.

As DNA, the CDR3 is TGTGCCAGCAGTTTAGGGACAGGGGTAGACATTCAGTACTTC. It translates to CASSLGTGVDIQYF. The chain couples TRBV28 to TRBJ2-4, with TRBD1 matching 10 bases. CDR3 length: 14 amino acids. Germline-derived CDR1 and CDR2 are MDHEN and SYDVKM. Trimming at V came to 2 bases and at J to 8 bases, leaving 3 bases not matched to a gene. The full variable domain, in which reference TRBV28 and TRBJ2-4 provide the parts outside the CDR3, is DVKVTQSSRYLVKRTGEKVFLECVQDMDHENMFWYRQDPGLGLRLIYFSYDVKMKEKGDIPEGYSVSREKKERFSLILESASTNQTSMYLCASSLGTGVDIQYFGAGTRLSVL.